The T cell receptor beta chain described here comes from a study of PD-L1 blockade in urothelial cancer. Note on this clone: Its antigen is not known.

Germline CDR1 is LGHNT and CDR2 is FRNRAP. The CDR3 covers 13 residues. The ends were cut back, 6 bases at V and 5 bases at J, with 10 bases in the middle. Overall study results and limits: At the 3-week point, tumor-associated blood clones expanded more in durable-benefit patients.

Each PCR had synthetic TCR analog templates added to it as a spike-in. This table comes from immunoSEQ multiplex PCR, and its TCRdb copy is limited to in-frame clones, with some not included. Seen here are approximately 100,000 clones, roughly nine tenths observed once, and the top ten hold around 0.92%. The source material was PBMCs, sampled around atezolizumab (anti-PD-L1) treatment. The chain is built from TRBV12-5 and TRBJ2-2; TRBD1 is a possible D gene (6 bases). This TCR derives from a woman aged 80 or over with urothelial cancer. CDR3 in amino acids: CASGPQGTGELFF. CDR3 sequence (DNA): TGTGCTAGTGGGCCCCAGGGGACCGGGGAGCTGTTTTTT. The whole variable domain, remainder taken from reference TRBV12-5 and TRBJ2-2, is DARVTQTPRHKVTEMGQEVTMRCQPILGHNTVFWYRQTMMQGLELLAYFRNRAPLDDSGMPKDRFSAEMPDATLATLKIQPSEPRDSAVYFCASGPQGTGELFFGEGSRLTVL.